These 15 T cell receptor beta chains were all obtained from the same sample, sequenced in a study of blood T cells in healthy people across ages. Together with a sample-barcoded 5' primer, a J-beta primer mix was included in a second PCR lasting roughly 7 to 11 cycles. MiXCR, run by TCRdb on the 5' RACE reads, gives a single entry per CDR3 protein. This sample has about 1.1 million distinct CDR3 sequences, with less than 45% found just once. The sample was blood. These receptors originate from a man in his late teens or twenties in good health.

This clonotype was found a few times. V and J are TRBV6-6 and TRBJ2-1, with 12 bases fitting TRBD2. The J segment lost 8 bases and the V segment lost 6 bases, leaving 2 bases of the junction unmatched. This CDR3 is built from 13 residues. CDR1 is MNHNY, CDR2 SVGAGI, per germline (reference sequence). CDR3 sequence reads: CASRTSGGDEQFF. The CDR3 DNA sequence: TGTGCCAGCAGGACTAGCGGGGGAGATGAGCAGTTCTTC.

On this clonotype: The junction shows a germline mismatch at one end, possibly a read error. The chain uses TRBV9 and TRBJ1-5; TRBD1 might be the D (5 bases). CDR1 SGDLS and CDR2 YYNGEE come from the germline V gene. This CDR3 is 17 amino acids long. The CDR3 is CACSVDAGTYSNQPQHF. The DNA for the CDR3 is TGTGCCTGCAGCGTAGACGCAGGGACCTATAGCAATCAGCCCCAGCATTTT.

This clonotype turned up a few times. This rearrangement joins TRBV3-1 to TRBJ2-1, with D possibly being TRBD1 (5 bases). CDR1 and CDR2 (germline): LGHDT, YNNKEL (reference sequence). This CDR3 contains 16 residues. V was clipped by 0 bases and J by 9 bases, with 18 bases between them. The CDR3 DNA follows: TGTGCCAGCAGCCAAGATAGTACAGGAATCTTCGGTGAGCAGTTCTTC. It encodes CASSQDSTGIFGEQFF.

This clonotype appeared a few times. The genes are TRBV4-1 and TRBJ1-4; TRBD1 might be the D (6 bases). The germline CDR1 and CDR2 sequences are MGHRA and YSYEKL. Trimming took off 6 bases at V and 4 bases at J, with 15 bases between the two ends. This CDR3 comprises 15 residues. The CDR3 coding sequence is TGCGCCAGCAGACACAACAGGGCGGGTAATGAAAAACTGTTTTTT. Its protein is CASRHNRAGNEKLFF.

The chain carries TRBV20-1 and TRBJ1-2; D uncertain. The CDR3 is 11 residues long. Per germline, CDR1 DFQATT and CDR2 SNEGSKA (reference sequence). V shed 1 base and J shed 7 bases, with 7 bases lying between them. In nucleotides, the CDR3 is TGCAGTGCTAGAGCCAGAGGTGGCTACACCTTC. Translated: CSARARGGYTF.

This clonotype was observed a few times. This chain uses TRBV7-9 with TRBJ1-1; D ambiguous. Germline assignment: CDR1 SEHNR and CDR2 FQNEAQ (reference sequence). This CDR3 has 14 amino acids. Trimming cost V 0 bases and J 0 bases, with 5 bases left between them. The CDR3 sequence is CASSLAYLNTEAFF. The DNA of the CDR3 is TGTGCCAGCAGCTTAGCGTATCTGAACACTGAAGCTTTCTTT.

This chain joins TRBV7-2 and TRBJ1-2, with D unresolved. This CDR3 region has 15 residues. CDR1 SGHTA and CDR2 FQGNSA come from the germline V gene. The V gene lost 5 bases and the J gene lost 0 bases, with 13 bases spanning the gap. The CDR3 spells CASSPRHSANYGYTF. CDR3 sequence (DNA): TGTGCCAGCAGCCCCCGTCACAGCGCTAACTATGGCTACACCTTC.

This clonotype came up a few times. This rearrangement joins TRBV5-5 to TRBJ2-7, with 10 nucleotides matching TRBD1. Germline V gives CDR1 SGHKS, CDR2 YYEKEE (reference sequence). The CDR3 totals 14 residues. The trim removed 0 bases at V and 7 bases at J, leaving 4 bases unmatched. CDR3 DNA sequence: TGTGCCAGCAGCTTGGGACAGGGGGCCGTTGAGCAGTACTTC. This encodes CASSLGQGAVEQYF. Full variable domain (remainder filled in from reference TRBV5-5 and TRBJ2-7): DAGVTQSPTHLIKTRGQQVTLRCSPISGHKSVSWYQQVLGQGPQFIFQYYEKEERGRGNFPDRFSARQFPNYSSELNVNALLLGDSALYLCASSLGQGAVEQYFGPGTRLTVT.

The CDR3 DNA follows: TGTGCCAGCAGCTTCAGGGGAGACGACAATGAGCAGTTCTTC. It translates to CASSFRGDDNEQFF. The rearrangement uses TRBV7-2 and TRBJ2-1, with a possible D match to TRBD1 (6 bases). V lost 3 bases and J 5 bases, leaving 11 bases between the germline ends. This CDR3 contains 14 residues. CDR1 is SGHTA, CDR2 FQGNSA, per germline.

This chain connects TRBV7-2 to TRBJ1-5; no firm D call. The germline gives CDR1 SGHTA, CDR2 FQGNSA. The germline V and J ends were trimmed by 7 bases and 7 bases, with 14 bases remaining between them. There are 13 residues in the CDR3. For the CDR3, the DNA is TGTGCCAGCACCGTCGGAAGGAGGCAGCCCCAGCATTTT. Translated, it gives CASTVGRRQPQHF.

The rearrangement uses TRBV9 and TRBJ2-1, with D tentatively TRBD1 or TRBD2 (5 bases each). Per germline, CDR1 SGDLS and CDR2 YYNGEE. V was clipped by 3 bases and J by 5 bases, with 18 bases between them. This CDR3 has 16 amino acids. The CDR3 nucleotides read TGTGCCAGCAGCGAAGACGCCGGGACCGCTAACAATGAGCAGTTCTTC. Translated, it gives CASSEDAGTANNEQFF.

Worth noting for this clonotype: The junction does not match germline at one end; this may be a read error. The V gene is TRBV7-9, the J gene TRBJ1-4, with unresolved D. Germline V gene lookup returns CDR1 SEHNR and CDR2 FQNEAQ (reference sequence). This CDR3 is built from 12 residues. The CDR3 is CACSLAGEKLFF. As DNA, the CDR3 is TGTGCCTGCAGCTTAGCAGGAGAAAAACTGTTTTTT.

The genes are TRBV29-1 and TRBJ1-2; the D gene is possibly TRBD1 (5 bases). V was cut by 3 bases and J by 4 bases, with 6 bases left in between. This CDR3 comprises 11 residues. Germline V CDR1 and CDR2: SQVTM, ANQGSEA. The CDR3 loop reads CSVEGLYGYTF. CDR3 nucleotides: TGCAGCGTTGAGGGACTCTATGGCTACACCTTC.

This clonotype was seen many times. V and J are TRBV14 and TRBJ1-2; a weak D match, TRBD1 (5 bases). Trimming shortened V by 0 bases and J by 7 bases, and 6 bases separated the two germline ends. The CDR3 sequence is 12 residues long. The germline gives CDR1 SGHDN, CDR2 FVKESK. CDR3 in amino acids: CASSQDRVGYTF. CDR3 sequence (DNA): TGTGCCAGCAGCCAAGACAGGGTTGGCTACACCTTC.

In this sample, this clonotype turned up a few times. The CDR3 nucleotides read TGTGCCAGCAGTTACGACGGGGGGGCCGTCAATACGCAGTATTTT. It translates to CASSYDGGAVNTQYF. This rearrangement joins TRBV6-2 or TRBV6-3 to TRBJ2-3; TRBD2 aligns across 8 bases. The CDR3 consists of 15 residues. Germline V gene lookup returns CDR1 MNHEY and CDR2 SVGEGT. V shed 2 bases and J 7 bases; nucleotides not matched to a gene: 8.